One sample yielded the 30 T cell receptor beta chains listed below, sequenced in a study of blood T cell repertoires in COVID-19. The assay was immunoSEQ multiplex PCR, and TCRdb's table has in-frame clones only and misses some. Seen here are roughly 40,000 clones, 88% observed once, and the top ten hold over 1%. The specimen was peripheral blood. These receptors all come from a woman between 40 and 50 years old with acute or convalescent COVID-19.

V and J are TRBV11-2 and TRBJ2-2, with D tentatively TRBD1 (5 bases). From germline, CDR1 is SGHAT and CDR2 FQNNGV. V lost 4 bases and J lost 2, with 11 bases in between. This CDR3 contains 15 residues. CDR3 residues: CASSSIRGNTGELFF. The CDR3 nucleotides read TGTGCCAGCAGCTCGATTAGGGGAAACACCGGGGAGCTGTTTTTT.

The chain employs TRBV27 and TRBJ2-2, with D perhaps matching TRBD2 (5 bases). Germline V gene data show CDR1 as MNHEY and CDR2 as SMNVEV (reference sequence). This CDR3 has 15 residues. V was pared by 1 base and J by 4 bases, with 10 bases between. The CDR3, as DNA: TGTGCCAGCAGTTTATTCGTGGGGAGCACCGGGGAGCTGTTTTTT. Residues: CASSLFVGSTGELFF.

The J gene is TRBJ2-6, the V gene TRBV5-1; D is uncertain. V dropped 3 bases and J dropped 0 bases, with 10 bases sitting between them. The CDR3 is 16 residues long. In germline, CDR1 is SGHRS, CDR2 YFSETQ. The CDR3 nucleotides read TGCGCCAGCAGCTCCGCTCCGGGCTCTGGGGCCAACGTCCTGACTTTC. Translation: CASSSAPGSGANVLTF.

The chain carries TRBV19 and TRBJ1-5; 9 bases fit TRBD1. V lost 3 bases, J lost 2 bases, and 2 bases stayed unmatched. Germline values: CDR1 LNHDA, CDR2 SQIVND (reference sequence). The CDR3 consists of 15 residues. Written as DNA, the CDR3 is TGTGCCAGTAGTATGGGACAGGGAGGCAATCAGCCCCAGCATTTT. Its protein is CASSMGQGGNQPQHF.

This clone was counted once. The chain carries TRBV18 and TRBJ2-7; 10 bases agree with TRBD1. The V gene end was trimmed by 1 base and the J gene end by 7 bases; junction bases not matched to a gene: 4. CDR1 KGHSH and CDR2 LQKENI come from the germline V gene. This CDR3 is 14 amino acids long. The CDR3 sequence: CASSPRQGAGEQYF. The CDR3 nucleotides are TGTGCCAGCTCACCACGACAGGGGGCTGGGGAGCAGTACTTC. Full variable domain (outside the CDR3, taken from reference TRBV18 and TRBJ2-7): NAGVMQNPRHLVRRRGQEARLRCSPMKGHSHVYWYRQLPEEGLKFMVYLQKENIIDESGMPKERFSAEFPKEGPSILRIQQVVRGDSAAYFCASSPRQGAGEQYFGPGTRLTVT.

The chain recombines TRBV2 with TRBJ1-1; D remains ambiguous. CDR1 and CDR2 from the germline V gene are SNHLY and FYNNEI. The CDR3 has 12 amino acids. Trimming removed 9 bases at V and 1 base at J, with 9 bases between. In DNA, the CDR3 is TGTGCCAGAGACCGAGGGAACACTGAAGCTTTCTTT. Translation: CARDRGNTEAFF.

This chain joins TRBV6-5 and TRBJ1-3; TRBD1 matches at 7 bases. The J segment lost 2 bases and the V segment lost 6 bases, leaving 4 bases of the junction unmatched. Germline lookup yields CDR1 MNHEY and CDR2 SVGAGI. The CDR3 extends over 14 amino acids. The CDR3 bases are TGTGCCAGCAGAACGACAGGGACTGGAAACACCATATATTTT. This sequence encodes CASRTTGTGNTIYF.

Here the CDR3 reads CASSSLTGLRDYEQYF. The CDR3 DNA follows: TGTGCCAGCAGTTCCCTGACAGGGTTAAGGGACTACGAGCAGTACTTC. The chain couples TRBV27 to TRBJ2-7, with 7 bases fitting TRBD1. Germline V gene data show CDR1 as MNHEY and CDR2 as SMNVEV (reference sequence). The CDR3 loop spans 16 amino acids. With 4 bases clipped from V and 3 bases from J, the junction kept 12 bases outside the gene matches.

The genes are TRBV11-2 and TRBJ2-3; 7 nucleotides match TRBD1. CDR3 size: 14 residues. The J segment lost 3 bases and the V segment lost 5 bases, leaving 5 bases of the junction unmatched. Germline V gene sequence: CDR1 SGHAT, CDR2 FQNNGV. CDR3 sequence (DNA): TGTGCCAGCAGCCCGGGGACAGCAACAGATACGCAGTATTTT. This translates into CASSPGTATDTQYF.

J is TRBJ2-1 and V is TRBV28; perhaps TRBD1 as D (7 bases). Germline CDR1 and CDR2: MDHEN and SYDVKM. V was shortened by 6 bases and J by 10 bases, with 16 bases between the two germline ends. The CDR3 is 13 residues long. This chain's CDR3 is CASRPTGRDEQFF. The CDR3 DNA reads TGTGCCAGCAGACCGACAGGGCGGGACGAGCAGTTCTTC.

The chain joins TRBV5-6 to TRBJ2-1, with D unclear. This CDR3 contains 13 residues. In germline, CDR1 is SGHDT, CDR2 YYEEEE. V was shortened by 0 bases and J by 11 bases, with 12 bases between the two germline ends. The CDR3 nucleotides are TGTGCCAGCAGCTTGGTTCCAGGTGATAAGCAGTTCTTC. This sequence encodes CASSLVPGDKQFF.

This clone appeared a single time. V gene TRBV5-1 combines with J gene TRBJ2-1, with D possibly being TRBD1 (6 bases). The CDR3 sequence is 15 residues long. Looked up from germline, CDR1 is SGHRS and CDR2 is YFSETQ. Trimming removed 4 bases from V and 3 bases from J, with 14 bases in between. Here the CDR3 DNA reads TGCGCCAGCAGCCGCTGGGGGACAAACTACAATGAGCAGTTCTTC. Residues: CASSRWGTNYNEQFF.

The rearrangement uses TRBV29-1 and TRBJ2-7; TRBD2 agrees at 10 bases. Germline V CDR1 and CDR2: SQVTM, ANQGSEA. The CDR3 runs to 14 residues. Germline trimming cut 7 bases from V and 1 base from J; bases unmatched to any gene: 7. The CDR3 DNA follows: TGCAGCGCAGGTCGGACTAGCGGTTCCTACGAGCAGTACTTC. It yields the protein CSAGRTSGSYEQYF.

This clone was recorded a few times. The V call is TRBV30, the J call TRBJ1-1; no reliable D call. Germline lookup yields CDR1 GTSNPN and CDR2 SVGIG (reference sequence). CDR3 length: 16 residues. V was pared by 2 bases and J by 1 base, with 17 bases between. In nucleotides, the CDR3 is TGTGCCTGGAGTCCCGACGGGAGTCATAGGAACACTGAAGCTTTCTTT. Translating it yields CAWSPDGSHRNTEAFF.

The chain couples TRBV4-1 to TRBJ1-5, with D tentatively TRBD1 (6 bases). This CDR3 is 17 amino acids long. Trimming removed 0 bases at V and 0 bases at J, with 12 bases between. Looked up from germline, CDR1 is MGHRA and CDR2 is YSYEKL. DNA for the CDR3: TGCGCCAGCAGCCAAGACCCTGGACAGAATAGCAATCAGCCCCAGCATTTT. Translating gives CASSQDPGQNSNQPQHF.

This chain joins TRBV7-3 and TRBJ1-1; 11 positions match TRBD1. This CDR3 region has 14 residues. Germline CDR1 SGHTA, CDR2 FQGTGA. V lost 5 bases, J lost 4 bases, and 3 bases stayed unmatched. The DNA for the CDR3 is TGTGCCAGCAGCGGGACAGGGGGAGGCACTGAAGCTTTCTTT. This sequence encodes CASSGTGGGTEAFF. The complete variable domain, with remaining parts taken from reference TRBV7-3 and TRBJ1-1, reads GAGVSQTPSNKVTEKGKYVELRCDPISGHTALYWYRQSLGQGPEFLIYFQGTGAADDSGLPNDRFFAVRPEGSVSTLKIQRTERGDSAVYLCASSGTGGGTEAFFGQGTRLTVV.

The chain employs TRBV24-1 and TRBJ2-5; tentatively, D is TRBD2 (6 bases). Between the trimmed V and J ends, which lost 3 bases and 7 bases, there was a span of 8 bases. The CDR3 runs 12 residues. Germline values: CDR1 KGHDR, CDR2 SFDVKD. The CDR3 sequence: CATSDPGGTQYF. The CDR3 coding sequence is TGTGCCACCAGTGATCCCGGGGGGACCCAGTACTTC.

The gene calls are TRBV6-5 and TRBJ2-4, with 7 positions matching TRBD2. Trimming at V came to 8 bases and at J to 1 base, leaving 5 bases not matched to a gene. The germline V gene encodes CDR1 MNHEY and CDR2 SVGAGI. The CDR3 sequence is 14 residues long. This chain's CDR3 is CASSSSGAKNIQYF. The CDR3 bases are TGTGCCAGCTCAAGTAGCGGGGCCAAAAACATTCAGTACTTC.

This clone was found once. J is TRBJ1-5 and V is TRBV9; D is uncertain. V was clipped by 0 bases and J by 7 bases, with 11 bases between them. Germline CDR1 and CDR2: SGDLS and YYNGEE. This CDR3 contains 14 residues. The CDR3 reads CASSVGWEEQPQHF. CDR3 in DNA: TGTGCCAGCAGCGTAGGGTGGGAGGAACAGCCCCAGCATTTT.

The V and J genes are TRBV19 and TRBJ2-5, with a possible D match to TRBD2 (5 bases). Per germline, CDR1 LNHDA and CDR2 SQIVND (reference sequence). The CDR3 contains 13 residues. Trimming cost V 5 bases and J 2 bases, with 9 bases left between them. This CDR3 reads CASSPGTQETQYF. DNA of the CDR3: TGTGCCAGTAGTCCGGGAACTCAAGAGACCCAGTACTTC.

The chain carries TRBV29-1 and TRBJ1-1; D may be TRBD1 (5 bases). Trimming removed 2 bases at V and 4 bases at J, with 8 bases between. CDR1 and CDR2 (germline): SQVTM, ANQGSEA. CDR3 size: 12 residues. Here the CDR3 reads CSVERGFTEAFF. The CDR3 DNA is TGCAGCGTTGAAAGGGGATTCACTGAAGCTTTCTTT. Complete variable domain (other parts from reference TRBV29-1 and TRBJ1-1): SAVISQKPSRDICQRGTSLTIQCQVDSQVTMMFWYRQQPGQSLTLIATANQGSEATYESGFVIDKFPISRPNLTFSTLTVSNMSPEDSSIYLCSVERGFTEAFFGQGTRLTVV.

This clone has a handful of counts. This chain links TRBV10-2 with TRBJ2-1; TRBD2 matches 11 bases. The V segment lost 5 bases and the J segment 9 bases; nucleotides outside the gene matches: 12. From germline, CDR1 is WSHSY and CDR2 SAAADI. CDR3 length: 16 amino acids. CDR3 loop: CASSSLIILAGVEQFF. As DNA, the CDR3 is TGCGCCAGCAGTTCCCTTATTATACTAGCGGGAGTTGAGCAGTTCTTC.

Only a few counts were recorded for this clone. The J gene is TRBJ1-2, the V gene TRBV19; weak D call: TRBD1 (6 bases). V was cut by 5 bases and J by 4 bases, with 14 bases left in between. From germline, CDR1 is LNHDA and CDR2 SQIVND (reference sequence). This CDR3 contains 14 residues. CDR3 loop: CASSGGGFAYGYTF. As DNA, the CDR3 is TGTGCCAGTAGTGGGGGGGGCTTTGCCTATGGCTACACCTTC.

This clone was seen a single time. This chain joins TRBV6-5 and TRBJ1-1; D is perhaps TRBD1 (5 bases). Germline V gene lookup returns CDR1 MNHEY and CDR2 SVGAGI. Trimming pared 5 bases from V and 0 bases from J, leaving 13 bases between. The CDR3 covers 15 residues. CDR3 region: CASSQQVLMNTEAFF. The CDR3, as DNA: TGTGCCAGCAGTCAACAGGTTCTAATGAACACTGAAGCTTTCTTT.

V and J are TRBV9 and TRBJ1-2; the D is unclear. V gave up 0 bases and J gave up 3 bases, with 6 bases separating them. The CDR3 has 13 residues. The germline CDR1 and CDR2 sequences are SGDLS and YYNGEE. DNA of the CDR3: TGTGCCAGCAGCGTAGGGCAGGACTATGGCTACACCTTC. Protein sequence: CASSVGQDYGYTF.

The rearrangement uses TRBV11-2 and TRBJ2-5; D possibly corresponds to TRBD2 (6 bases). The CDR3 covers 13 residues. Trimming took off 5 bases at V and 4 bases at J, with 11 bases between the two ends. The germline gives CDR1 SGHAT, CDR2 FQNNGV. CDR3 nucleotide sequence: TGTGCCAGCAGCCATGCCGGGGGAGAGACCCAGTACTTC. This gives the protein CASSHAGGETQYF.

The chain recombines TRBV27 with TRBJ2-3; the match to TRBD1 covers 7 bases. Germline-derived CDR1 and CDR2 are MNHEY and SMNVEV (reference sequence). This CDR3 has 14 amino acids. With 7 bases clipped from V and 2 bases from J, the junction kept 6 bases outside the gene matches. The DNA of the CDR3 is TGTGCCAGCAAAAGCGGACAGGTCACAGATACGCAGTATTTT. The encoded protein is CASKSGQVTDTQYF.

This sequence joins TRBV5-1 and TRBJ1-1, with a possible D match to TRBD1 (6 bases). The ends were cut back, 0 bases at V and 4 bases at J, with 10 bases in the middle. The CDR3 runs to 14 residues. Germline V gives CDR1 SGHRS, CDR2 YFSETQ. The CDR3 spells CASSLGWGPTEAFF. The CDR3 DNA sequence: TGCGCCAGCAGCTTGGGTTGGGGGCCCACTGAAGCTTTCTTT.

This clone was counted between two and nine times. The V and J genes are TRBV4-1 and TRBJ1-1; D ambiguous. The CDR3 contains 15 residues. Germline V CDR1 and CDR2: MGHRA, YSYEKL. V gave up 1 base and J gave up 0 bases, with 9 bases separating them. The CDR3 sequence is CASSQGHSLNTEAFF. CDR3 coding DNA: TGCGCCAGCAGCCAAGGACACTCACTGAACACTGAAGCTTTCTTT.

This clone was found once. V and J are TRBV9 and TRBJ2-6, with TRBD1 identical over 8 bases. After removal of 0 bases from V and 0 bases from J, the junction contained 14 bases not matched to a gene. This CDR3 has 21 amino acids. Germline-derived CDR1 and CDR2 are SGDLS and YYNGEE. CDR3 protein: CASSVDVGGGQVNSGANVLTF. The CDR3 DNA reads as TGTGCCAGCAGCGTAGATGTAGGAGGGGGACAGGTGAACTCTGGGGCCAACGTCCTGACTTTC.